These 26 T cell receptor beta chains were sequenced from one sample in a study of cytotoxic CD8 clonotypes in ibrutinib-treated CLL (dated by TCRdb to about 2021). The library relied on the immunoSEQ multiplex PCR assay. Here the immuneACCESS table is served through TCRdb, limited to in-frame sequences with V and J called. Missing clones are a known gap in these copies; in checked studies unresolved V genes cover under half, and the rest lacks a known reason. Here the sample has around 91,000 clones; roughly 86% occur a single time. The ten largest account for about 5.6% of the sample. Specimen: PBMCs, collected before ibrutinib treatment. These receptors originate from a human donor with chronic lymphocytic leukemia.

This chain joins TRBV9 and TRBJ2-7; tentative D call: TRBD2 (6 bases). Germline CDR1 and CDR2: SGDLS and YYNGEE. This CDR3 comprises 14 residues. Trimming left V 0 bases short and J 2 bases short, with 9 bases between. The CDR3 DNA is TGTGCCAGCAGCGTAGACCCGGGGGCCTACGAGCAGTACTTC. This sequence encodes CASSVDPGAYEQYF.

The chain uses TRBV19 and TRBJ1-5, with 7 nucleotides matching TRBD1. There are 16 residues in the CDR3. Germline-derived CDR1 and CDR2 are LNHDA and SQIVND (reference sequence). Trimming cost V 7 bases and J 1 base; bases outside gene matches: 10. The CDR3 loop is CASNQRGRGSNQPQHF. The CDR3 nucleotides are TGTGCCAGTAACCAAAGGGGGCGCGGGAGCAATCAGCCCCAGCATTTT.

The V call is TRBV14, the J call TRBJ2-5; tentative D call: TRBD1 (6 bases). Germline V gene lookup returns CDR1 SGHDN and CDR2 FVKESK. The CDR3 totals 16 residues. V lost 4 bases and J lost 4, with 19 bases in between. The CDR3 coding sequence is TGTGCCAGCAGCCCAGGACGGACAGCATCTAGAGAGACCCAGTACTTC. This translates into CASSPGRTASRETQYF.

The rearrangement joins TRBV29-1 to TRBJ2-2; D ambiguous. Germline CDR1 and CDR2: SQVTM and ANQGSEA. The CDR3 length is 11 residues. V dropped 8 bases and J dropped 7 bases, with 11 bases sitting between them. CDR3 protein: CSFAGFGELFF. DNA of the CDR3: TGCAGCTTCGCCGGGTTCGGGGAGCTGTTTTTT.

This clone was seen a single time. At the DNA level, this CDR3 is encoded by other sequences in the same sample as well. The genes are TRBV27 and TRBJ2-7; the D is unclear. The CDR3 has 13 residues. Germline assignment: CDR1 MNHEY and CDR2 SMNVEV (reference sequence). V lost 3 bases and J 2 bases, leaving 8 bases between the germline ends. Here the CDR3 reads CASSFGRAYEQYF. The CDR3 nucleotides read TGTGCCAGCAGTTTCGGACGGGCCTACGAGCAGTACTTC.

The V gene is TRBV19, the J gene TRBJ2-7, with D tentatively TRBD1 or TRBD2 (5 bases each). CDR3 length equals 12 residues. CDR1 LNHDA and CDR2 SQIVND come from the germline V gene (reference sequence). The CDR3 bases are TGTGGGGGGAGAGTTGGAGATTACGAGCAGTACTTC. Translation gives CGGRVGDYEQYF.

This clone appeared a single time. The chain uses TRBV15 and TRBJ1-4; the D gene is possibly TRBD1 (5 bases). V gave up 0 bases and J gave up 7 bases, with 12 bases separating them. The CDR3 is made up of 15 amino acids. In germline, CDR1 is LNHNV, CDR2 YYDKDF (reference sequence). CDR3 DNA: TGTGCCACCAGCAGAGATGGGGGACCTGGTGAAAAACTGTTTTTT. It codes for CATSRDGGPGEKLFF.

The gene calls are TRBV28 and TRBJ2-1; the match to TRBD2 covers 9 bases. The germline CDR1 and CDR2 sequences are MDHEN and SYDVKM. The CDR3 has 16 amino acids. With 6 bases clipped from V and 9 bases from J, the junction kept 15 bases outside the gene matches. CDR3 nucleotides: TGTGCCAGCAGCTCCGGGACTAGCTCCTCTCCTGGTGAGCAGTTCTTC. Protein sequence: CASSSGTSSSPGEQFF.

The chain uses TRBV7-9 and TRBJ2-1; maybe TRBD1 (6 bases). This CDR3 contains 14 residues. Germline CDR1 SEHNR, CDR2 FQNEAQ (reference sequence). V was trimmed by 2 bases and J by 3 bases, leaving 8 bases between them. The CDR3 sequence: CASSLRDNYNEQFF. The CDR3 nucleotides are TGTGCCAGCAGCTTAAGGGACAACTACAATGAGCAGTTCTTC. The whole variable domain, remainder taken from reference TRBV7-9 and TRBJ2-1, is DTGVSQNPRHKITKRGQNVTFRCDPISEHNRLYWYRQTLGQGPEFLTYFQNEAQLEKSRLLSDRFSAERPKGSFSTLEIQRTEQGDSAMYLCASSLRDNYNEQFFGPGTRLTVL.

The chain is built from TRBV5-1 and TRBJ2-5; D not certain. The CDR3 length is 13 residues. V lost 3 bases to trimming and J lost 2 bases, with 8 bases between them. Germline V gene data show CDR1 as SGHRS and CDR2 as YFSETQ. CDR3 residues: CASSWTVQETQYF. The CDR3 coding sequence is TGCGCCAGCAGCTGGACGGTTCAAGAGACCCAGTACTTC.

The chain uses TRBV9 and TRBJ1-2; no firm D call. Trimming pared 0 bases from V and 4 bases from J, leaving 7 bases between. This CDR3 region has 13 residues. CDR1 and CDR2 from the germline V gene are SGDLS and YYNGEE. CDR3 region: CASSVGGSYGYTF. As DNA, the CDR3 is TGTGCCAGCAGCGTAGGCGGGTCCTATGGCTACACCTTC.

V gene TRBV5-1 combines with J gene TRBJ1-2; possible D gene TRBD1, 5 bases. V gave up 4 bases and J gave up 0 bases, with 13 bases separating them. The CDR3 sequence is 15 residues long. Germline V gene data show CDR1 as SGHRS and CDR2 as YFSETQ. The CDR3 here is CASSPWTSANYGYTF. The CDR3 coding sequence is TGCGCCAGCAGCCCCTGGACATCAGCTAACTATGGCTACACCTTC.

The chain uses TRBV27 and TRBJ2-7; 8 nucleotides align to TRBD1. There are 13 residues in the CDR3. After removal of 2 bases from V and 5 bases from J, the junction contained 2 bases not matched to a gene. Per germline, CDR1 MNHEY and CDR2 SMNVEV (reference sequence). The DNA for the CDR3 is TGTGCCAGCAGTTTAGACAGGGGCCACGAGCAGTACTTC. This codes for CASSLDRGHEQYF.

This clone qualifies as medium-sized. The genes are TRBV5-1 and TRBJ2-1; 7 bases match TRBD1. The CDR3 is made up of 17 amino acids. Germline loops: CDR1 SGHRS, CDR2 YFSETQ. V shed 1 base, J shed 8 bases, and the junction held 15 bases outside the gene matches. The CDR3: CASSLNSWQGVPHEQFF. The DNA for the CDR3 is TGCGCCAGCAGCTTGAATTCCTGGCAGGGGGTGCCCCATGAGCAGTTCTTC.

The V gene is TRBV7-8, the J gene TRBJ2-5, with TRBD1 matching 9 bases. The CDR3 sequence is 19 residues long. J lost 2 bases, V lost 2 bases, and 15 bases had no gene match. Germline assignment: CDR1 SGHVS and CDR2 FQNEAQ. The chain's CDR3 is CASSLPRTGVTGGQETQYF. The CDR3 nucleotides read TGTGCCAGCAGCTTACCTCGGACAGGGGTTACGGGGGGACAAGAGACCCAGTACTTC.

This clone was detected only once. The chain uses TRBV5-1 and TRBJ2-5, with D perhaps TRBD1 (6 bases). The CDR3 is 15 amino acids. The germline V gene encodes CDR1 SGHRS and CDR2 YFSETQ. Trimming removed 0 bases at V and 2 bases at J, with 11 bases between. CDR3: CASSLASGTQETQYF. The CDR3 nucleotides are TGCGCCAGCAGCTTGGCTTCCGGGACACAAGAGACCCAGTACTTC.

The chain carries TRBV7-9 and TRBJ2-1, with 10 bases matching TRBD2. The CDR3 is made up of 12 amino acids. Per the germline V gene, CDR1 is SEHNR and CDR2 is FQNEAQ (reference sequence). Germline trimming cut 0 bases from V and 15 bases from J; bases unmatched to any gene: 2. CDR3 amino acids: CASSLASSGRFF. As DNA, the CDR3 is TGTGCCAGCAGCTTAGCGTCTAGCGGGAGGTTCTTC.

This sequence joins TRBV5-1 and TRBJ2-2; D unresolved. Trimming stripped 4 bases from V and 7 bases from J, with 8 bases between. Germline CDR1 reads SGHRS; CDR2 reads YFSETQ. This CDR3 is 12 amino acids long. CDR3 in DNA: TGCGCCAGCAGCCCCCGGGTCGGGGAGCTGTTTTTT. Its translation: CASSPRVGELFF. Combining the CDR3 with reference TRBV5-1 and TRBJ2-2 gives the whole variable domain KAGVTQTPRYLIKTRGQQVTLSCSPISGHRSVSWYQQTPGQGLQFLFEYFSETQRNKGNFPGRFSGRQFSNSRSEMNVSTLELGDSALYLCASSPRVGELFFGEGSRLTVL.

The V and J genes are TRBV6-5 and TRBJ2-7; the match to TRBD1 covers 8 bases. Looked up from germline, CDR1 is MNHEY and CDR2 is SVGAGI. This CDR3 has 15 residues. V trimming: 5 bases; J trimming: 2 bases; junction bases outside the gene matches: 8. CDR3 protein: CASSKGTGQPYEQYF. The CDR3 DNA sequence: TGTGCCAGCAGTAAAGGGACAGGACAACCCTACGAGCAGTACTTC.

J is TRBJ1-1 and V is TRBV10-3; the D gene is possibly TRBD1 (5 bases). This CDR3 has 15 amino acids. V was trimmed by 1 base and J by 0 bases, leaving 9 bases between them. In germline, CDR1 is ENHRY, CDR2 SYGVKD. In DNA, the CDR3 is TGTGCCATCAGTGAGTGGGAGGGGTTGAACACTGAAGCTTTCTTT. Its protein is CAISEWEGLNTEAFF.

This clone has only one observation. The CDR3 reads CASAPGQDTSYEQYF. For the CDR3, the DNA is TGTGCCAGCGCCCCGGGACAGGACACCTCCTACGAGCAGTACTTC. The V call is TRBV18, the J call TRBJ2-7; 8 bases are shared with TRBD1. Per germline, CDR1 KGHSH and CDR2 LQKENI. With 8 bases clipped from V and 0 bases from J, the junction kept 9 bases outside the gene matches. The CDR3 sequence is 15 residues long.

V and J are TRBV28 and TRBJ1-2; D is unclear. The CDR3 consists of 14 residues. V lost 4 bases to trimming and J lost 5 bases, with 14 bases between them. Germline CDR1 reads MDHEN; CDR2 reads SYDVKM. CDR3 DNA: TGTGCCAGCAGTTCGGACGGAGGGATTTATGGCTACACCTTC. Protein sequence: CASSSDGGIYGYTF.

The gene calls are TRBV10-1 and TRBJ2-3, with TRBD2 matching 9 bases. This CDR3 spans 15 amino acids. Germline V gene lookup returns CDR1 WNHNN and CDR2 SYGVQD (reference sequence). The J segment lost 4 bases and the V segment lost 6 bases, leaving 8 bases of the junction unmatched. The CDR3, as DNA: TGCGCCAGCAGCGCGGGACTAGCAGTGGCAGATACGCAGTATTTT. Translation: CASSAGLAVADTQYF.

The V call is TRBV5-1, the J call TRBJ2-7, with TRBD1 matching 10 bases. The J segment lost 1 base and the V segment lost 2 bases, leaving 9 bases of the junction unmatched. This CDR3 is built from 17 residues. Germline loops: CDR1 SGHRS, CDR2 YFSETQ. CDR3 protein: CASSLAGDRGLSYEQYF. CDR3 DNA: TGCGCCAGCAGCTTAGCCGGAGACAGGGGGCTTTCCTACGAGCAGTACTTC.

CDR3 nucleotide sequence: TGTGCCAGCTCACGGGGACAGGGCGGTGAAAAACTGTTTTTT. It codes for CASSRGQGGEKLFF. The genes are TRBV18 and TRBJ1-4, with 9 bases matching TRBD1. The ends lost 4 bases at V and 7 bases at J; junction bases unmatched: 4. This CDR3 contains 14 residues. Germline loops: CDR1 KGHSH, CDR2 LQKENI.

The chain is built from TRBV14 and TRBJ2-1, with 10 bases matching TRBD2. Trimming took 1 base from V and 1 from J; bases not matched to a gene: 13. The CDR3 runs 20 residues. CDR1 is SGHDN and CDR2 is FVKESK in the germline V gene. The CDR3 nucleotides read TGTGCCAGCAGCCAAGTAGGGCTAGCGGGAGATAGTCTGTCCTACAATGAGCAGTTCTTC. This encodes CASSQVGLAGDSLSYNEQFF.